Each of the 10 T cell receptor beta chains below was sequenced from the same sample in a study of OX40 agonist ivuxolimab in advanced cancers. TCRdb keeps only in-frame clones here, not all; method: immunoSEQ multiplex PCR. The table shows around 80,000 clones, with over 75% occurring only once. Sequenced here: CD4+ or CD8+ T cells sorted from blood, sampled in a trial of the OX40 agonist ivuxolimab. Receptors were obtained from an adult with an advanced solid tumor such as melanoma, head and neck, liver or kidney cancer.

This clone was observed once. The V call is TRBV2, the J call TRBJ2-3; possible D gene TRBD2, 5 bases. Germline V gene data show CDR1 as SNHLY and CDR2 as FYNNEI. This CDR3 region has 14 residues. Between the trimmed V and J ends, which lost 7 bases and 5 bases, there was a span of 16 bases. Written as DNA, the CDR3 is TGTGCCAGCAAACACCGCGGAGCGGTAGATACGCAGTATTTT. Translation: CASKHRGAVDTQYF. The whole variable domain, remainder taken from reference TRBV2 and TRBJ2-3, is EPEVTQTPSHQVTQMGQEVILRCVPISNHLYFYWYRQILGQKVEFLVSFYNNEISEKSEIFDDQFSVERPDGSNFTLKIRSTKLEDSAMYFCASKHRGAVDTQYFGPGTRLTVL.

This rearrangement joins TRBV27 to TRBJ2-1; possible D gene TRBD2, 6 bases. The CDR3 is 16 amino acids. The V and J ends lost 5 bases and 2 bases respectively, with 16 bases between them. Germline values: CDR1 MNHEY, CDR2 SMNVEV (reference sequence). The CDR3 sequence: CASSPRLVVTYNEQFF. DNA for the CDR3: TGTGCCAGCAGTCCGAGACTAGTTGTAACCTACAATGAGCAGTTCTTC.

The chain uses TRBV7-2 and TRBJ1-3; the D is unclear. V was shortened by 4 bases and J by 4 bases, with 8 bases between the two germline ends. The CDR3 consists of 13 residues. Germline V gene data show CDR1 as SGHTA and CDR2 as FQGNSA. The CDR3 sequence: CASSWKGGNTIYF. The DNA of the CDR3 is TGTGCCAGCAGCTGGAAAGGGGGAAACACCATATATTTT. Looking up the rest from reference TRBV7-2 and TRBJ1-3 gives the full variable domain: GAGVSQSPSNKVTEKGKDVELRCDPISGHTALYWYRQSLGQGLEFLIYFQGNSAPDKSGLPSDRFSAERTGGSVSTLTIQRTQQEDSAVYLCASSWKGGNTIYFGEGSWLTVV.

The gene calls are TRBV4-3 and TRBJ1-3; possibly TRBD1 for D (6 bases). The CDR3 sequence is 14 residues long. The V gene's germline CDR1 is LGHNA and CDR2 YSLEER. V lost 4 bases and J 0 bases, leaving 7 bases between the germline ends. Here the CDR3 reads CASSPGHSGNTIYF. In DNA, the CDR3 is TGCGCCAGCAGCCCGGGACACTCTGGAAACACCATATATTTT.

This chain connects TRBV6-5 to TRBJ2-1; D is possibly TRBD1 or TRBD2 (5 bases each). V lost 2 bases to trimming and J lost 7 bases, with 12 bases between them. Germline V gene lookup returns CDR1 MNHEY and CDR2 SVGAGI. The CDR3 consists of 14 residues. CDR3: CASSYRRGLNEQFF. The DNA of the CDR3 is TGTGCCAGCAGTTACCGTCGGGGCCTTAATGAGCAGTTCTTC.

This clone was counted once. The chain carries TRBV7-2 and TRBJ1-1; D unclear. This CDR3 comprises 14 residues. The V gene lost 2 bases and the J gene lost 4 bases, with 11 bases spanning the gap. The germline CDR1 and CDR2 sequences are SGHTA and FQGNSA. Written as DNA, the CDR3 is TGTGCCAGCAGCTTACTCTGGGAGGGCACTGAAGCTTTCTTT. Its translation: CASSLLWEGTEAFF.

This chain joins TRBV6-5 and TRBJ1-6, with TRBD1 as a possible D gene (5 bases). Trimming removed 0 bases at V and 9 bases at J, with 15 bases between. The CDR3 runs 16 residues. Germline CDR1 reads MNHEY; CDR2 reads SVGAGI. CDR3 coding DNA: TGTGCCAGCAGTTACTCCTATCCCAGAAGGGGTTCACCCCTCCACTTT. Its protein is CASSYSYPRRGSPLHF.

V is TRBV6-5 and J is TRBJ1-1, with a possible D match to TRBD1 (5 bases). Trimming cost V 5 bases and J 1 base, with 8 bases left between them. Germline assignment: CDR1 MNHEY and CDR2 SVGAGI. This CDR3 region has 13 residues. The CDR3 region is CASSATANTEAFF. The CDR3 nucleotides are TGTGCCAGCAGTGCGACAGCGAACACTGAAGCTTTCTTT.

This clone is a singleton in its sample. The gene calls are TRBV27 and TRBJ1-6, with 8 bases identical to TRBD1. This CDR3 has 17 residues. With V trimmed by 4 bases and J by 7 bases, 12 bases remained unmatched. Germline V lookup: CDR1 MNHEY, CDR2 SMNVEV (reference sequence). CDR3 loop: CASSYLLGQEGNSPLHF. For the CDR3, the DNA is TGTGCCAGCAGTTACCTCCTGGGACAGGAGGGGAATTCACCCCTCCACTTT.

V is TRBV11-1 and J is TRBJ1-2, with a possible D match to TRBD1 (6 bases). V gave up 4 bases and J gave up 1 base, with 19 bases separating them. CDR3 length: 17 amino acids. Per the germline V gene, CDR1 is SGHAT and CDR2 is FQDESV (reference sequence). The CDR3 is CASSSLPYRANNYGYTF. The CDR3 DNA is TGTGCCAGCAGCTCCTTACCTTACAGGGCGAATAACTATGGCTACACCTTC.